Listed below are T cell receptor beta chains from one sample, sequenced in a study of blood T cell repertoires in COVID-19. Only in-frame clones appear in the TCRdb table, and some are missing; sequencing was by immunoSEQ multiplex PCR. The sample yields some 150,000 clones, 77% seen once. Sequenced sample: peripheral blood. The source is a woman between 45 and 65 years old with active or convalescent COVID-19. CDR3s include the opening cysteine and the closing phenylalanine or tryptophan. D genes are given only for firm matches. Size is stated for part of the rows, as once, few or many counts, or as a class when the clone is expanded.

abundance	len	d_gene	v_gene	j_gene	CDR3nt	CDR3aa
-	14	-	TRBV19	TRBJ1-6	TGTGCCAGTAGTTTCAGGGAAATTAATTCACCCCTCCACTTT	CASSFREINSPLHF
-	16	-	TRBV19	TRBJ1-4	TGTGCCAGTAGTATAAGGAGGGGAGGATCCGGGGAAAAACTGTTTTTT	CASSIRRGGSGEKLFF
-	15	TRBD1	TRBV5-4	TRBJ2-1	TGTGCCAGCAGCCCGGACAGGGGCCTCTACAATGAGCAGTTCTTC	CASSPDRGLYNEQFF
-	14	TRBD2	TRBV29-1	TRBJ2-3	TGCAGCGACCTGACTAGCGGTTACACAGATACGCAGTATTTT	CSDLTSGYTDTQYF
-	13	-	TRBV7-2	TRBJ1-2	TGTGCCAGCAGCGGGAGCAGTAACTATGGCTACACCTTC	CASSGSSNYGYTF
-	15	TRBD1	TRBV29-1	TRBJ1-2	TGCAGCGTTGAAGCAGGGGGCTCCCCTAACTATGGCTACACCTTC	CSVEAGGSPNYGYTF
few	15	TRBD1	TRBV7-2	TRBJ2-2	TGTGCCAGCAGCAGACAGGGCGCGAACACCGGGGAGCTGTTTTTT	CASSRQGANTGELFF
-	14	-	TRBV30	TRBJ2-3	TGTGCCTGGAGCGTCTTCGTAAGCACAGATACGCAGTATTTT	CAWSVFVSTDTQYF
-	14	-	TRBV28	TRBJ2-7	TGTGCCAGCAAACTCGGGGGTAGCTCCTACGAGCAGTACTTC	CASKLGGSSYEQYF
many	14	TRBD1	TRBV4-3	TRBJ2-4	TGCGCCAGCAGCCAGGCCGACAGGGGAAACATTCAGTACTTC	CASSQADRGNIQYF
-	11	-	TRBV27	TRBJ2-1	TGTGCCAGCAGTTTCAGCGATGAGCAGTTCTTC	CASSFSDEQFF
-	14	TRBD1	TRBV6-6	TRBJ2-7	TGTGCCAGCAGCTGGGACAGGGGGAACTACGAGCAGTACTTC	CASSWDRGNYEQYF
once	14	TRBD1	TRBV30	TRBJ1-4	TGTGCCTGGAGGACGGACAGGGAAGGTGAAAAACTGTTTTTT	CAWRTDREGEKLFF
-	15	TRBD1	TRBV7-3	TRBJ2-7	TGTGCCAGCAGCTTAGTCGGGACAGGGGCCTACGAGCAGTACTTC	CASSLVGTGAYEQYF
-	15	TRBD2	TRBV3-1/TRBV3-2	TRBJ2-1	TGTGCCAGCAGTTTGGCTAGCGGAGCCTACAATGAGCAGTTCTTC	CASSLASGAYNEQFF
-	14	TRBD1	TRBV6-5	TRBJ2-7	TGTGCCAGCAGAGCCGGGACAGGGGCGCACGAGCAGTACTTC	CASRAGTGAHEQYF
-	14	-	TRBV7-9	TRBJ2-7	TGTGCCAGCAGCGGCCCCATCGGGGACTACGAGCAGTACTTC	CASSGPIGDYEQYF
-	13	TRBD1	TRBV18	TRBJ1-1	TGTGCCAGCTCCCAGGGGGTTGAGACTGAAGCTTTCTTT	CASSQGVETEAFF
few	18	-	TRBV28	TRBJ1-1	TGTGCCAGCAGTTTTGGGCCCGATTCTTTGACCATGAACACTGAAGCTTTCTTT	CASSFGPDSLTMNTEAFF
-	19	-	TRBV18	TRBJ1-3	TGTGCCAGCTCACCCCAAACTGGCATACGACAGTCCTCTGGAAACACCATATATTTT	CASSPQTGIRQSSGNTIYF
-	16	-	TRBV5-1	TRBJ2-2	TGCGCCAGCAGCTTGTCGGCCCAGGGTGGCACCGGGGAGCTGTTTTTT	CASSLSAQGGTGELFF
once	16	TRBD1	TRBV2	TRBJ1-5	TGTGCCAGCGGAGGCGGGCGACAGGGTAGCAATCAGCCCCAGCATTTT	CASGGGRQGSNQPQHF
-	14	-	TRBV6-2/TRBV6-3	TRBJ2-5	TGTGCCAGCAGTCGACAGGGAGGAACAGAGACCCAGTACTTC	CASSRQGGTETQYF
-	13	-	TRBV7-2	TRBJ1-1	TGTGCCAGCAGCTTAGCGGCGAACACTGAAGCTTTCTTT	CASSLAANTEAFF
-	12	-	TRBV30	TRBJ1-6	TGTGCCTGGAGGGCGACAGGTTCACCCCTCCACTTT	CAWRATGSPLHF